This TCR beta chain was sequenced in a study of blood T cells in healthy people across ages. The study, taken as a whole, reports: CMV infection status of these donors was not known. Aged donors had fewer naive CD4+ cells and lower diversity than long-lived donors.

Researchers collected 9 to 10 milliliters of peripheral blood from every single donor. Trimming removed 5 bases from V and 13 bases from J, with 24 bases in between. Germline-derived CDR1 and CDR2 are SQVTM and ANQGSEA. The CDR3 runs 14 residues. A J-beta primer mix and a sample-barcoded 5' primer were used in a second PCR of about 7 to 12 cycles. Unique molecular identifiers of 12 random nucleotides labeled each cDNA. MiXCR was run by TCRdb on the 5' RACE reads, yielding one entry per CDR3 protein. The sample consists of about 1 million distinct CDR3 sequences, 45% of them appearing once. A note on this clonotype: Its antigen is not known.

Sample: blood. V and J are TRBV29-1 and TRBJ2-4; the D gene could be TRBD1 or TRBD2 (5 bases each). The TCR comes from a woman aged 55 to 70 in good health. CDR3 region: CSVPRDRGYNEQYF. In DNA form, the CDR3 reads TGCAGCGTTCCCCGGGACCGCGGGTACAATGAGCAGTACTTC.